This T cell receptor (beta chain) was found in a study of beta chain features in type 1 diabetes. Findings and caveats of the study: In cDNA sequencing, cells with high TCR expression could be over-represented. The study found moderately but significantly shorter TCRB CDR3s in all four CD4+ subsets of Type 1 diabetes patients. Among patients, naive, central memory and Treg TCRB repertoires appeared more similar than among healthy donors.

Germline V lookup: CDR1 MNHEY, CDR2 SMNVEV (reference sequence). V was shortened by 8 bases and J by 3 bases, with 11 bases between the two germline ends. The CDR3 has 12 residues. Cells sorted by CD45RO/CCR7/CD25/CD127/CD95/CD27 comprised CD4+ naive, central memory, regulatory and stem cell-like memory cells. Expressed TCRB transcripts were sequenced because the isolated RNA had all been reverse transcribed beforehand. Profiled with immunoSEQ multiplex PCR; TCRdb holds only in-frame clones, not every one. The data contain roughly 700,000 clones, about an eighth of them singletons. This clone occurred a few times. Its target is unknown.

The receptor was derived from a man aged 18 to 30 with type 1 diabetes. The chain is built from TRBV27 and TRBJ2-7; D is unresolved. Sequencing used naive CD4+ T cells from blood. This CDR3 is CASRGRIYEQYF. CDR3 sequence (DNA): TGTGCCAGCCGCGGACGGATCTACGAGCAGTACTTC.